The 20 T cell receptor beta chains in this list originate from one sample, sequenced in a study of T cells in Graves' hyperthyroidism and ophthalmopathy. Template material for amplifying TCR beta CDR3 regions consisted of RNA transcripts. HTBI primers were employed in a first-round RT-PCR of the TCR CDR3. Each CDR3 protein gets one entry after TCRdb re-called the multiplex PCR reads with MiXCR. This sample has about 400,000 distinct CDR3 sequences, with 25% found just once. The sequenced sample was blood. The source is a man over 45 with Graves' hyperthyroidism.

The rearrangement joins TRBV7-3 to TRBJ1-6; D is unresolved. CDR1 and CDR2 (germline): SGHTA, FQGTGA. The CDR3 length is 16 residues. V lost 3 bases and J 10 bases, leaving 19 bases between the germline ends. The DNA for the CDR3 is TGTGCCAGCAGCTTCAAAGGCGGGGAGAATGGCTCACCCCTCCACTTT. It encodes CASSFKGGENGSPLHF.

The CDR3 DNA reads as TGTGCCAGCTCACTAGGAATATTCCCCTCCTACGAGCAGTACTTC. This gives the protein CASSLGIFPSYEQYF. This chain links TRBV18 with TRBJ2-7; D is unclear. CDR3 length: 15 amino acids. V lost 4 bases to trimming and J lost 0 bases, with 13 bases between them. Germline CDR1 reads KGHSH; CDR2 reads LQKENI. The full variable domain, completed using reference TRBV18 and TRBJ2-7, is NAGVMQNPRHLVRRRGQEARLRCSPMKGHSHVYWYRQLPEEGLKFMVYLQKENIIDESGMPKERFSAEFPKEGPSILRIQQVVRGDSAAYFCASSLGIFPSYEQYFGPGTRLTVT.

The chain joins TRBV2 to TRBJ2-1, with 10 bases lining up with TRBD1. Germline V gives CDR1 SNHLY, CDR2 FYNNEI. The V segment lost 11 bases and the J segment 8 bases; nucleotides outside the gene matches: 9. The CDR3 consists of 13 residues. The CDR3 is CAGRGQGLHEQFF. The CDR3 DNA reads as TGTGCCGGCCGGGGACAGGGGTTACATGAGCAGTTCTTC.

The V gene is TRBV28, the J gene TRBJ2-1; 7 nucleotides align to TRBD2. Germline V gene sequence: CDR1 MDHEN, CDR2 SYDVKM. The length of the CDR3 is 14 residues. V shed 11 bases and J 1 base; nucleotides not matched to a gene: 8. CDR3 amino acids: CACLGGGSYNEQFF. CDR3 nucleotide sequence: TGTGCCTGCCTTGGGGGAGGGTCCTACAATGAGCAGTTCTTC.

This clonotype was counted only a few times. The chain uses TRBV6-1 and TRBJ2-3, with 8 bases identical to TRBD1. V was clipped by 3 bases and J by 4 bases; unmatched bases: 6. CDR3 size: 15 residues. The germline CDR1 and CDR2 sequences are MNHNS and SASEGT. The DNA for the CDR3 is TGTGCCAGCAGTGATTCAGGGGGCAACGCAGATACGCAGTATTTT. It encodes CASSDSGGNADTQYF.

This clonotype was counted only a few times. The rearrangement joins TRBV30 to TRBJ2-1, with D possibly TRBD1 on 6 matching bases. The V gene's germline CDR1 is GTSNPN and CDR2 SVGIG (reference sequence). Trimming pared 1 base from V and 6 bases from J, leaving 10 bases between. This CDR3 is 13 amino acids long. CDR3 nucleotide sequence: TGTGCCTGGAGTGCGACAGGAAGCAATGAGCAGTTCTTC. This gives the protein CAWSATGSNEQFF.

CDR3 nucleotides: TGTGCCATCGGGCGGGACGGATACAATGAGCAGTTCTTC. Translated: CAIGRDGYNEQFF. J is TRBJ2-1 and V is TRBV10-3, with D possibly being TRBD2 (6 bases). Trimming took 8 bases from V and 4 from J, leaving 12 bases between them. The CDR3 is 13 residues long. The V gene's germline CDR1 is ENHRY and CDR2 SYGVKD.

This clonotype was observed many times. The CDR3 DNA sequence: TGTGCCAGCAGCTTAGCGGGAGCGGGGGCTCAAGGCGGCACCGGGGAGCTGTTTTTT. As protein: CASSLAGAGAQGGTGELFF. The chain joins TRBV7-9 to TRBJ2-2, with 8 bases aligning to TRBD2. This CDR3 has 19 amino acids. CDR1 is SEHNR and CDR2 is FQNEAQ in the germline V gene (reference sequence). Losses at the gene ends were 0 bases for V and 4 bases for J; bases not matched to a gene: 13.

The V and J genes are TRBV7-9 and TRBJ2-7; possibly TRBD1 or TRBD2 for D (5 bases each). This CDR3 spans 13 amino acids. V was clipped by 3 bases and J by 3 bases, with 9 bases between them. In germline, CDR1 is SEHNR, CDR2 FQNEAQ (reference sequence). Here the CDR3 DNA reads TGTGCCAGCAGCTTGGGGGAGAACTACGAGCAGTACTTC. Translated, it gives CASSLGENYEQYF.

In its sample, this clonotype was seen many times. The rearrangement joins TRBV27 to TRBJ2-7, with TRBD1 matching over 11 bases. The CDR3 has 14 residues. V trimming: 4 bases; J trimming: 3 bases; junction bases outside the gene matches: 2. Germline CDR1 reads MNHEY; CDR2 reads SMNVEV (reference sequence). The CDR3 region has the DNA TGTGCCAGCAGTTCCGGGACAGGGGGCTACGAGCAGTACTTC. Translating it yields CASSSGTGGYEQYF.

About this clonotype itself: The junction differs from germline at one of its ends, possibly a read error. The J gene is TRBJ2-1, the V gene TRBV7-2, with no clear D. Germline lookup yields CDR1 SGHTA and CDR2 FQGNSA. This CDR3 region has 13 residues. As DNA, the CDR3 is TGCGCCAGCAGCCAAGTGGCTATCAATGAGCAGTTCTTC. Amino acids: CASSQVAINEQFF. Filled out from reference TRBV7-2 and TRBJ2-1, the complete variable domain reads GAGVSQSPSNKVTEKGKDVELRCDPISGHTALYWYRQSLGQGLEFLIYFQGNSAPDKSGLPSDRFSAERTGGSVSTLTIQRTQQEDSAVYLCASSQVAINEQFFGPGTRLTVL.

As for this clonotype: A read error may be the cause here, since a much bigger clone is one base away. This rearrangement joins TRBV20-1 to TRBJ2-1; 12 positions match TRBD2. This CDR3 has 18 residues. The germline CDR1 and CDR2 sequences are DFQATT and SNEGSKA (reference sequence). For the CDR3, the DNA is TGCAGTGCTAGAGATGGGCTAGCGGGAGGGCTTGTCTACGATGAGCAGTTCTTC. Protein sequence: CSARDGLAGGLVYDEQFF.

This clonotype was observed a handful of times. The chain joins TRBV20-1 to TRBJ2-5; no definite D call. This CDR3 spans 13 amino acids. V lost 6 bases, J lost 5 bases, and 16 bases lay in between. Per germline, CDR1 DFQATT and CDR2 SNEGSKA (reference sequence). CDR3 in amino acids: CSAPTRVDETQYF. The CDR3 DNA sequence: TGCAGTGCCCCGACTCGGGTCGATGAGACCCAGTACTTC.

This clonotype was counted a few times. Written as DNA, the CDR3 is TGTGCCAGCAGGCGCGATTCAGGGGGCCGGACAGATACGCAGTATTTT. Translated, it gives CASRRDSGGRTDTQYF. The chain uses TRBV6-1 and TRBJ2-3; 8 bases fit TRBD1. The V segment lost 6 bases and the J segment 3 bases; nucleotides outside the gene matches: 11. The germline gives CDR1 MNHNS, CDR2 SASEGT. The length of the CDR3 is 16 residues.

This clonotype came up many times. J is TRBJ1-5 and V is TRBV6-1, with unresolved D. With 6 bases removed from V and 0 bases from J, the gap between germline ends came to 9 bases. CDR1 is MNHNS and CDR2 is SASEGT in the germline V gene. The CDR3 contains 14 residues. The CDR3 sequence is CASRVGHSNQPQHF. The CDR3 DNA reads TGTGCCAGCAGGGTGGGTCATAGCAATCAGCCCCAGCATTTT.

This clonotype has at least ten counts. This chain links TRBV12-3 or TRBV12-4 with TRBJ2-1; TRBD1 agrees at 8 bases. The trim removed 6 bases at V and 3 bases at J, leaving 10 bases unmatched. The CDR3 is 16 residues long. The CDR3 region is CASRRGQGRIYNEQFF. The CDR3 bases are TGTGCCAGCAGACGTGGACAGGGTCGTATCTACAATGAGCAGTTCTTC.

This clonotype has just a few counts. This chain joins TRBV12-3 or TRBV12-4 and TRBJ2-3, with D perhaps TRBD1 or TRBD2 (5 bases each). The CDR3 contains 15 residues. V lost 2 bases and J lost 2, with 11 bases in between. The chain's CDR3 is CASSLQGPHTDTQYF. The CDR3 DNA is TGTGCCAGCAGTTTACAGGGACCTCACACAGATACGCAGTATTTT.

The chain joins TRBV14 to TRBJ2-7; 8 bases agree with TRBD2. With V trimmed by 4 bases and J by 6 bases, 5 bases remained unmatched. Germline CDR1 is SGHDN and CDR2 is FVKESK. The length of the CDR3 is 13 residues. The CDR3 spells CASSLSGAVEQYF. The DNA of the CDR3 is TGTGCCAGCAGCCTTAGCGGGGCCGTCGAGCAGTACTTC.

J is TRBJ2-7 and V is TRBV6-1; D may be TRBD2 (6 bases). The V end was cut by 11 bases, the J end by 2 bases, with 13 bases between. The CDR3 is 12 residues long. CDR1 is MNHNS, CDR2 SASEGT, per germline. CDR3 in DNA: TGTGCCTTAGATAGACTAGCCTACGAGCAGTACTTC. Amino acid sequence: CALDRLAYEQYF.

The table lists this clonotype with a few counts. The CDR3 here is CASSEATGGSPLHF. Here the CDR3 DNA reads TGTGCCAGCAGTGAAGCGACTGGGGGGTCACCCCTCCACTTT. This chain connects TRBV6-1 to TRBJ1-6, with D possibly TRBD1 on 5 matching bases. Germline V lookup: CDR1 MNHNS, CDR2 SASEGT. The CDR3 has 14 amino acids. Deletions cut 0 bases from V and 10 bases from J, with 10 bases between.